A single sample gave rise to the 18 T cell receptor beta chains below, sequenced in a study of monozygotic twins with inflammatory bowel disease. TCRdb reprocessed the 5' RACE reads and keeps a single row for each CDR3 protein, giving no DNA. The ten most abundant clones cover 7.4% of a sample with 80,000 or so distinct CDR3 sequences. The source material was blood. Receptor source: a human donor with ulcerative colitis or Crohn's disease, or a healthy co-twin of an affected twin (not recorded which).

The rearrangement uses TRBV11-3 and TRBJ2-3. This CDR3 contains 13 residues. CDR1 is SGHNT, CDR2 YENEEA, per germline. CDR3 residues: CASSWLSTDTQYF.

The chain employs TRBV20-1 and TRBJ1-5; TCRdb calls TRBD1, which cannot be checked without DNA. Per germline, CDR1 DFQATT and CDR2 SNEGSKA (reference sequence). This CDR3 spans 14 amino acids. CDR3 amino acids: CSARSLGGNQPQHF.

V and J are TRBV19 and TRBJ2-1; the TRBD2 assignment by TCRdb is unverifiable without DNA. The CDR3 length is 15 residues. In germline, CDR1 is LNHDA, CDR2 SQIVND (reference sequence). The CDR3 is CASSSLAEWDNEQFF.

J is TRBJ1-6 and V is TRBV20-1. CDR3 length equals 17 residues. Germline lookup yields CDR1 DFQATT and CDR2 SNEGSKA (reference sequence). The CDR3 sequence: CSASGRGQSSYNSPLHF.

Here the CDR3 reads CASSVASGGLADTQYF. This chain connects TRBV9 to TRBJ2-3; TCRdb picks TRBD1, but there is no DNA to check that call. The CDR3 spans 16 residues. CDR1 is SGDLS and CDR2 is YYNGEE in the germline V gene.

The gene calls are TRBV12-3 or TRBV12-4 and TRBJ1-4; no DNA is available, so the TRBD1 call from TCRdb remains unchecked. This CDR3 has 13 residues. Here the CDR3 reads CASSASGAEKLFF.

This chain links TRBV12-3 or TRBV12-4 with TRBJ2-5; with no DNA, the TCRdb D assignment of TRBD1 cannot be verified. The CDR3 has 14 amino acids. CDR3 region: CASSSPVQGKTQYF.

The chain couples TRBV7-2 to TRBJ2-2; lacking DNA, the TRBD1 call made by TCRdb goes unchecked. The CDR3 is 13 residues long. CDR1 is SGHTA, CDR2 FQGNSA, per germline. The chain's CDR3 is CASRQGTAGELFF.

Here the CDR3 reads CASSLLTGFSEKLFF. This sequence joins TRBV7-8 and TRBJ1-4; the TRBD1 assignment by TCRdb is unverifiable without DNA. Germline V gene data show CDR1 as SGHVS and CDR2 as FQNEAQ. This CDR3 contains 15 residues.

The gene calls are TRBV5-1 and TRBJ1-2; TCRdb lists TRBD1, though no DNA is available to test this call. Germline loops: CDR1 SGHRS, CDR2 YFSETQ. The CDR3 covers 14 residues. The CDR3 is CASSLGQENYGYTF.

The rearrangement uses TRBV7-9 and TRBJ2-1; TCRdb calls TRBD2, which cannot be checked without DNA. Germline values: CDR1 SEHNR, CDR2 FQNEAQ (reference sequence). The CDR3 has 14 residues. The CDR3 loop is CASSPQAGNNEQFF. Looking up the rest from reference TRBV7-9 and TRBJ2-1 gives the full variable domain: DTGVSQNPRHKITKRGQNVTFRCDPISEHNRLYWYRQTLGQGPEFLTYFQNEAQLEKSRLLSDRFSAERPKGSFSTLEIQRTEQGDSAMYLCASSPQAGNNEQFFGPGTRLTVL.

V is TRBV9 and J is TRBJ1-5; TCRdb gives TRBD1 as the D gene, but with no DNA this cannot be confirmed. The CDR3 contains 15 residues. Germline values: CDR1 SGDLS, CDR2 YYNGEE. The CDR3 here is CASSTGQGSLGPQHF.

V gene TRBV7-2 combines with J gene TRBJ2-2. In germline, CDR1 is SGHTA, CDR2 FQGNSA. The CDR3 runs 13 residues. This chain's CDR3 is CASSTQLTGELFF.

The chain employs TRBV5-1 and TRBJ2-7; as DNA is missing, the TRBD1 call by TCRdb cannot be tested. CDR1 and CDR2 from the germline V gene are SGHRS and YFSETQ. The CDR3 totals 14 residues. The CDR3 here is CASSRTGNTYEQYF.

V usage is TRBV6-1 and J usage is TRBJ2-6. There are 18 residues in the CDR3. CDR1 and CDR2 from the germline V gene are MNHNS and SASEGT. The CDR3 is CASSEALRGVSGANVLTF.

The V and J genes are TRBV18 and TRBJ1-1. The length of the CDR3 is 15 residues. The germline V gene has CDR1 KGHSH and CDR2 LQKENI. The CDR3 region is CASSPIQGPNTEAFF.

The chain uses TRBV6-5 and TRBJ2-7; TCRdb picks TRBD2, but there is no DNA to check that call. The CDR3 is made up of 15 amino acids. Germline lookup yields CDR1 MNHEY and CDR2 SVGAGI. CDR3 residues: CASSSTSGYSYEQYF.

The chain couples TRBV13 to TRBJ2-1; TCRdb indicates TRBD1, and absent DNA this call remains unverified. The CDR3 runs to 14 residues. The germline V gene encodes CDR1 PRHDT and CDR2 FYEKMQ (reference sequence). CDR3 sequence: CASSYGQAGNEQFF.